These 9 T cell receptor beta chains came from one sample sequenced in a study of blood T cells in healthy people across ages. Primers used in a second PCR of about 7 to 11 cycles were a sample-barcoded 5' primer and a J-beta primer mix. Via MiXCR, TCRdb re-called the 5' RACE reads, giving one row per CDR3 protein. The sample lists 800,000 or so distinct CDR3 sequences; 20% to 25% were seen once. These same records also appear under a second study, on T cells of mothers and their children.

The sequenced sample was blood. The origin of the receptors is a boy aged 5-17 years in good health.

This clonotype was seen a handful of times. The chain couples TRBV11-2 to TRBJ1-4; unclear D gene. V was cut by 6 bases and J by 2 bases, with 16 bases left in between. The CDR3 totals 16 residues. Germline V gene lookup returns CDR1 SGHAT and CDR2 FQNNGV. Here the CDR3 DNA reads TGTGCCAGCAGTCCAGGCGTGTCAACGACTAATGAAAAACTGTTTTTT. This sequence encodes CASSPGVSTTNEKLFF.

The rearrangement uses TRBV10-3 and TRBJ1-5; no clear D gene. Germline-derived CDR1 and CDR2 are ENHRY and SYGVKD. With 5 bases removed from V and 3 bases from J, the gap between germline ends came to 8 bases. This CDR3 has 13 amino acids. CDR3 loop: CAISRTDNQPQHF. In DNA, the CDR3 is TGTGCCATCAGTAGAACAGACAATCAGCCCCAGCATTTT.

This chain joins TRBV6-1 and TRBJ2-2; 7 nucleotides match TRBD1. Looked up from germline, CDR1 is MNHNS and CDR2 is SASEGT. The CDR3 sequence is 13 residues long. The V and J ends lost 7 bases and 3 bases, in that order; junction bases with no gene match: 2. For the CDR3, the DNA is TGTGCCAGCAAAGGACAGGACACCGGGGAGCTGTTTTTT. Its translation: CASKGQDTGELFF.

This clonotype has only a few counts. The V and J genes are TRBV7-2 and TRBJ2-1; tentatively, D is TRBD2 (6 bases). Germline CDR1 and CDR2: SGHTA and FQGNSA. Trimming stripped 1 base from V and 1 base from J, with 17 bases between. This CDR3 spans 18 amino acids. The CDR3 DNA is TGTGCCAGCAGCTTAGAAGCGGGTTCGAGAGCTTCCTACAATGAGCAGTTCTTC. This sequence encodes CASSLEAGSRASYNEQFF.

This clonotype appeared a few times. The chain carries TRBV12-3 or TRBV12-4 and TRBJ2-1, with 7 bases matching TRBD2. There are 16 residues in the CDR3. V was pared by 1 base and J by 4 bases, with 7 bases of the junction left unmatched. The DNA for the CDR3 is TGTGCCAGCAGTTTAGAAGCGGCTAGCGGATACAATGAGCAGTTCTTC. Amino acids: CASSLEAASGYNEQFF.

This chain connects TRBV7-3 to TRBJ2-1; a weak D match, TRBD2 (5 bases). Germline CDR1 SGHTA, CDR2 FQGTGA. V lost 5 bases, J lost 2 bases, and 13 bases lay in between. The CDR3 loop spans 15 amino acids. This CDR3 is CASSGSRDAYNEQFF. The CDR3 bases are TGTGCCAGCAGCGGATCACGGGATGCCTACAATGAGCAGTTCTTC. The whole variable domain, filled in from reference TRBV7-3 and TRBJ2-1, reads GAGVSQTPSNKVTEKGKYVELRCDPISGHTALYWYRQSLGQGPEFLIYFQGTGAADDSGLPNDRFFAVRPEGSVSTLKIQRTERGDSAVYLCASSGSRDAYNEQFFGPGTRLTVL.

V and J are TRBV6-6 and TRBJ2-7, with 9 bases fitting TRBD2. The CDR3 covers 15 residues. The ends lost 6 bases at V and 1 base at J; junction bases unmatched: 7. Germline loops: CDR1 MNHNY, CDR2 SVGAGI (reference sequence). The CDR3 protein is CASRRLAAGSYEQYF. The CDR3 nucleotides read TGTGCCAGCAGGAGACTAGCGGCGGGTTCCTACGAGCAGTACTTC.

A word on this clonotype: Compared with germline, one end of the junction differs, possibly owing to a read error. The chain uses TRBV20-1 and TRBJ2-5, with a tentative D call TRBD1 (5 bases). The CDR3 extends over 15 amino acids. Germline values: CDR1 DFQATT, CDR2 SNEGSKA (reference sequence). The CDR3 protein is CSAGDVEGDQETQYF. In DNA, the CDR3 is TGCAGTGCTGGAGATGTAGAAGGGGACCAAGAGACCCAGTACTTC.

The table lists this clonotype with many counts. The chain recombines TRBV21-1 with TRBJ2-3. TRBV21-1 is labeled a pseudogene. The CDR3 sequence is 11 residues long. CDR3 region: CASRTTDTQYF. The CDR3 coding sequence is TGTGCCAGCAGGACCACAGATACGCAGTATTTT.